The 26 T cell receptor beta chains given below trace back to one sample, sequenced in a study of OX40 agonist ivuxolimab in advanced cancers. Generated by immunoSEQ multiplex PCR, the TCRdb table keeps only in-frame clones and is missing some. The table records approximately 68,000 clones, more than 75% of them present only once. The source material was CD4+ or CD8+ T cells sorted from blood, sampled in a trial of the OX40 agonist ivuxolimab. All receptors come from an adult with an advanced solid tumor such as melanoma, head and neck, liver or kidney cancer.

The chain uses TRBV9 and TRBJ2-2, with D hard to call. V lost 2 bases, J lost 7 bases, and 6 bases lay in between. The CDR3 has 12 residues. Germline assignment: CDR1 SGDLS and CDR2 YYNGEE. For the CDR3, the DNA is TGTGCCAGCAGCGTTTATGGCGGGGAGCTGTTTTTT. Its translation is CASSVYGGELFF.

J is TRBJ1-5 and V is TRBV27; 11 nucleotides agree with TRBD1. The junction had 6 bases not matched to a gene; V was cut back by 5 bases and J by 15 bases. The CDR3 is 12 amino acids. CDR1 and CDR2 from the germline V gene are MNHEY and SMNVEV (reference sequence). Here the CDR3 DNA reads TGTGCCAGCAGTCCGTGGACAGGGGGCTTGCATTTT. Translating gives CASSPWTGGLHF.

The chain couples TRBV21-1 to TRBJ1-3; the D call in the table, TRBD1, was not verified against the DNA. TRBV21-1 is termed a pseudogene. The CDR3 runs 16 residues. CDR3 loop: CASSPRRLQVGNTIYF. The CDR3 DNA reads as TGTGCCAGCAGCCCCCGCCGGCTACAGGTGGGAAACACCATATATTTT.

The chain uses TRBV7-9 and TRBJ2-1; perhaps TRBD2 as D (5 bases). CDR3 length equals 12 residues. Per germline, CDR1 SEHNR and CDR2 FQNEAQ (reference sequence). V gave up 5 bases and J gave up 10 bases, with 12 bases separating them. The CDR3: CASSVNWEEQFF. The CDR3 DNA is TGTGCCAGCAGCGTAAACTGGGAGGAGCAGTTCTTC.

The CDR3 sequence is CASSKTGTLGDTQYF. CDR3 sequence (DNA): TGTGCCAGCAGCAAAACCGGGACTTTGGGAGATACGCAGTATTTT. V and J are TRBV9 and TRBJ2-3; D is possibly TRBD2 (6 bases). The CDR3 is made up of 15 amino acids. V lost 4 bases, J lost 5 bases, and 17 bases lay in between. From germline, CDR1 is SGDLS and CDR2 YYNGEE.

The gene calls are TRBV28 and TRBJ2-2; 7 bases fit TRBD1. Germline V gene sequence: CDR1 MDHEN, CDR2 SYDVKM. V lost 7 bases to trimming and J lost 7 bases; unmatched junction nucleotides: 9. There are 14 residues in the CDR3. CDR3 residues: CASKGAGAFGELFF. The CDR3 DNA reads TGTGCCAGCAAGGGGGCGGGCGCGTTCGGGGAGCTGTTTTTT.

The rearrangement joins TRBV28 to TRBJ2-7, with D unresolved. CDR1 and CDR2 (germline): MDHEN, SYDVKM. The CDR3 has 11 residues. Deletions cut 9 bases from V and 0 bases from J, with 6 bases between. CDR3 in amino acids: CASKSSYEQYF. In DNA, the CDR3 is TGTGCCAGTAAAAGCTCCTACGAGCAGTACTTC.

This chain uses TRBV9 with TRBJ2-5, with a tentative D call TRBD1 (6 bases). Trimming stripped 2 bases from V and 2 bases from J, with 13 bases between. The CDR3 contains 15 residues. CDR1 SGDLS and CDR2 YYNGEE come from the germline V gene. The CDR3 region is CASSVTTGIQETQYF. The CDR3 DNA follows: TGTGCCAGCAGCGTGACTACAGGGATACAAGAGACCCAGTACTTC.

The sample holds one count of this clone. The rearrangement uses TRBV6-6 and TRBJ1-4; D unresolved. This CDR3 spans 14 amino acids. Trimming shortened V by 1 base and J by 5 bases, and 8 bases separated the two germline ends. From germline, CDR1 is MNHNY and CDR2 SVGAGI (reference sequence). CDR3 sequence reads: CASSYFDGNEKLFF. The DNA of the CDR3 is TGTGCCAGCAGTTACTTCGATGGGAATGAAAAACTGTTTTTT.

V is TRBV15 and J is TRBJ1-4; D is uncertain. V lost 0 bases and J 0 bases, leaving 11 bases between the germline ends. Germline values: CDR1 LNHNV, CDR2 YYDKDF (reference sequence). CDR3 size: 17 residues. CDR3 DNA: TGTGCCACCAGCAGAGATTTTGGCAGACCAACTAATGAAAAACTGTTTTTT. This encodes CATSRDFGRPTNEKLFF.

The CDR3 loop is CASSFHPGNNQPQHF. For the CDR3, the DNA is TGTGCCAGCAGTTTCCACCCTGGTAACAATCAGCCCCAGCATTTT. The chain carries TRBV28 and TRBJ1-5; D is unclear. Trimming took 3 bases from V and 3 from J, leaving 12 bases between them. This CDR3 region has 15 residues. CDR1 is MDHEN and CDR2 is SYDVKM in the germline V gene.

In its sample, this clone was seen once. CDR3 sequence (DNA): TGCGCCAGCAGCTTGGAGACGGGGCATAATGAAAAACTGTTTTTT. Residues: CASSLETGHNEKLFF. The rearrangement links TRBV5-1 to TRBJ1-4, with D possibly matching TRBD1 (5 bases). The V gene lost 0 bases and the J gene lost 4 bases, with 10 bases spanning the gap. Germline loops: CDR1 SGHRS, CDR2 YFSETQ. There are 15 residues in the CDR3.

The V call is TRBV11-2, the J call TRBJ1-3; a possible D gene is TRBD1 (6 bases). Germline V lookup: CDR1 SGHAT, CDR2 FQNNGV. CDR3 size: 15 residues. V lost 3 bases and J 0 bases, leaving 9 bases between the germline ends. CDR3 nucleotide sequence: TGTGCCAGCAGCTTCACAGGGAGCTCTGGAAACACCATATATTTT. Translation: CASSFTGSSGNTIYF.

The chain uses TRBV5-1 and TRBJ1-1, with a possible D match to TRBD1 (5 bases). The CDR3 contains 15 residues. V dropped 0 bases and J dropped 2 bases, with 11 bases sitting between them. Germline V gene sequence: CDR1 SGHRS, CDR2 YFSETQ. CDR3 sequence (DNA): TGCGCCAGCAGCTTGGATGGGGCAAGAAACACTGAAGCTTTCTTT. Its translation is CASSLDGARNTEAFF.

The chain links TRBV19 to TRBJ1-5; D is unresolved. Per the germline V gene, CDR1 is LNHDA and CDR2 is SQIVND (reference sequence). This CDR3 spans 15 amino acids. Between the trimmed V and J ends, which lost 0 bases and 4 bases, there was a span of 10 bases. CDR3 loop: CASSIDRAYNQPQHF. The DNA for the CDR3 is TGTGCCAGTAGTATAGATCGGGCTTATAATCAGCCCCAGCATTTT.

The V gene is TRBV27, the J gene TRBJ2-5, with 14 bases matching TRBD2. The V gene end was trimmed by 4 bases and the J gene end by 2 bases; junction bases not matched to a gene: 3. This CDR3 has 16 amino acids. Germline values: CDR1 MNHEY, CDR2 SMNVEV (reference sequence). The DNA for the CDR3 is TGTGCCAGCAGTTCGTGGACTAGCGGGGGGCAAGAGACCCAGTACTTC. It codes for CASSSWTSGGQETQYF.

This clone was recorded only once. The chain has TRBV19 and TRBJ1-2; 8 nucleotides align to TRBD1. Germline loops: CDR1 LNHDA, CDR2 SQIVND (reference sequence). This CDR3 comprises 14 residues. J was trimmed by 4 bases and V by 6 bases; bases with no gene match: 7. The CDR3 here is CASRPPGTGYGYTF. The DNA of the CDR3 is TGTGCCAGTAGACCACCCGGGACAGGCTATGGCTACACCTTC.

This rearrangement joins TRBV5-1 to TRBJ1-2, with 7 bases lining up with TRBD1. Trimming cost V 4 bases and J 0 bases; bases outside gene matches: 3. Per the germline V gene, CDR1 is SGHRS and CDR2 is YFSETQ. CDR3 length equals 14 residues. The CDR3: CASSRDSSNYGYTF. The CDR3 region has the DNA TGCGCCAGCAGCAGGGACAGTTCTAACTATGGCTACACCTTC.

This clone appeared a few times. The CDR3 coding sequence is TGCGCCAGCAGTGAGTCAAGAGAAAATTCACCCCTCCACTTT. It specifies CASSESRENSPLHF. The rearrangement links TRBV10-1 to TRBJ1-6; D not resolved. CDR1 is WNHNN, CDR2 SYGVQD, per germline (reference sequence). This CDR3 is built from 14 residues. Between the trimmed V and J ends, which lost 0 bases and 7 bases, there was a span of 7 bases.

V and J are TRBV7-9 and TRBJ1-2; 9 positions match TRBD1. Germline values: CDR1 SEHNR, CDR2 FQNEAQ (reference sequence). Unmatched junction bases numbered 6, after V lost 5 bases and J lost 5 bases. The CDR3 runs 14 residues. CDR3 bases: TGTGCCAGCAGCAGCCGGGACAGGGATTATGGCTACACCTTC. Protein: CASSSRDRDYGYTF.

V is TRBV18 and J is TRBJ1-1; unclear D gene. V gave up 3 bases and J gave up 0 bases, with 11 bases separating them. Germline V CDR1 and CDR2: KGHSH, LQKENI. The length of the CDR3 is 15 residues. In DNA form, the CDR3 reads TGTGCCAGCTCACCTAATGTACAGATGAACACTGAAGCTTTCTTT. Its translation is CASSPNVQMNTEAFF.

The chain joins TRBV6-1 to TRBJ1-5, with D unresolved. The germline V gene has CDR1 MNHNS and CDR2 SASEGT. Trimming took 7 bases from V and 0 from J, leaving 13 bases between them. The CDR3 loop spans 15 amino acids. The CDR3 sequence: CASIETDYSNQPQHF. The CDR3 DNA reads TGTGCCAGCATCGAGACGGACTATAGCAATCAGCCCCAGCATTTT.

The V and J genes are TRBV9 and TRBJ2-1; a possible D gene is TRBD1 (6 bases). V was shortened by 2 bases and J by 12 bases, with 18 bases between the two germline ends. Germline assignment: CDR1 SGDLS and CDR2 YYNGEE. CDR3 size: 14 residues. The CDR3 bases are TGTGCCAGCAGCGTGAACAGGGCCCCGAGGGGGCAGTTCTTC. Translation: CASSVNRAPRGQFF.

The chain combines TRBV7-2 with TRBJ2-7; D ambiguous. The CDR3 length is 14 residues. Trimming cost V 5 bases and J 1 base, with 12 bases left between them. The germline V gene has CDR1 SGHTA and CDR2 FQGNSA. The CDR3 sequence: CASSRDSSSYEQYF. The CDR3 nucleotides are TGTGCCAGCAGCCGAGATTCATCTTCCTACGAGCAGTACTTC.

The chain carries TRBV5-1 and TRBJ1-2; tentatively, D is TRBD1 (5 bases). This CDR3 is built from 14 residues. From germline, CDR1 is SGHRS and CDR2 YFSETQ. V was pared by 0 bases and J by 7 bases, with 13 bases between. Here the CDR3 DNA reads TGCGCCAGCAGCTTGGCCAGGGACGGCGGTGGCTACACCTTC. This translates into CASSLARDGGGYTF.

The chain uses TRBV5-1 and TRBJ1-5; the D gene is possibly TRBD1 (6 bases). CDR1 and CDR2 (germline): SGHRS, YFSETQ. The CDR3 runs 14 residues. V shed 5 bases and J shed 2 bases, with 11 bases lying between them. The CDR3 region has the DNA TGCGCCAGCAGGCGGGGGCTTGGCAATCAGCCCCAGCATTTT. This translates into CASRRGLGNQPQHF.